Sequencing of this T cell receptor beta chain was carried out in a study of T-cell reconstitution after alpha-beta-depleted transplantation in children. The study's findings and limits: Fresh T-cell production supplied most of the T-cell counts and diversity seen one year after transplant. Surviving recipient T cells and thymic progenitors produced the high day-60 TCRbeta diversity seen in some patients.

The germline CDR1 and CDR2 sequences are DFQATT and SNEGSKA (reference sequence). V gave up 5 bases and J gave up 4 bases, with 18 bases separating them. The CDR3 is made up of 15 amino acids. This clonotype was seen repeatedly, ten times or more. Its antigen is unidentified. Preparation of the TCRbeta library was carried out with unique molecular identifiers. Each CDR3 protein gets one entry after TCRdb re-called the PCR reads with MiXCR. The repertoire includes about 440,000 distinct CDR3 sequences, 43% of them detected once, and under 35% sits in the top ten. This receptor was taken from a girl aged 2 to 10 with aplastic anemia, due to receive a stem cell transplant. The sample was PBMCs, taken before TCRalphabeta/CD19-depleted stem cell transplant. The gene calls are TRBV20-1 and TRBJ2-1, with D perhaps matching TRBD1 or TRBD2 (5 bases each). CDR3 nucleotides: TGCAGTGCTGAGGGACGTAAATCTATATACAATGAGCAGTTCTTC. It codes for CSAEGRKSIYNEQFF.